The next 22 T cell receptor beta chains were all read from a single sample in a study of monozygotic twins with inflammatory bowel disease. TCRdb reanalyzed the 5' RACE reads and collapses them to one entry per CDR3 protein, without DNA. The sample is made up of fewer than 350,000 distinct CDR3 sequences, and the top ten hold over 2% of it. The sequenced material came from blood. These receptors all stem from a human donor with ulcerative colitis or Crohn's disease, or a healthy co-twin of an affected twin (not recorded which).

V usage is TRBV30 and J usage is TRBJ1-1. This CDR3 is 13 amino acids long. Germline V CDR1 and CDR2: GTSNPN, SVGIG (reference sequence). CDR3 loop: CAWSVLEGTEAFF.

This chain links TRBV6-5 with TRBJ2-1; the D gene TCRdb calls, TRBD1, cannot be checked with no DNA. Germline CDR1 and CDR2: MNHEY and SVGAGI. The CDR3 contains 16 residues. The CDR3 loop reads CASSYARGGAYNEQFF.

The chain recombines TRBV15 with TRBJ1-3. Germline CDR1 LNHNV, CDR2 YYDKDF (reference sequence). The CDR3 is made up of 13 amino acids. CDR3 region: CATTRQEGNTIYF.

The chain is built from TRBV18 and TRBJ1-5; as DNA is missing, the TRBD1 call by TCRdb cannot be tested. The CDR3 has 16 residues. The germline V gene has CDR1 KGHSH and CDR2 LQKENI. CDR3 residues: CASSPEAPTVGQPQHF.

This chain connects TRBV7-2 to TRBJ2-7; TCRdb reports TRBD1, a call that lacks DNA to check it against. The CDR3 totals 15 residues. Germline V gene data show CDR1 as SGHTA and CDR2 as FQGNSA. CDR3: CASSFRGATSDERYF. The full variable domain, in which reference TRBV7-2 and TRBJ2-7 provide the parts outside the CDR3, is GAGVSQSPSNKVTEKGKDVELRCDPISGHTALYWYRQSLGQGLEFLIYFQGNSAPDKSGLPSDRFSAERTGGSVSTLTIQRTQQEDSAVYLCASSFRGATSDERYFGPGTRLTVT.

The chain joins TRBV18 to TRBJ1-5; TCRdb reports TRBD1, a call that lacks DNA to check it against. Germline CDR1 and CDR2: KGHSH and LQKENI. The CDR3 is 15 amino acids. CDR3 protein: CASSPSAGKNQPQHF.

The chain has TRBV10-2 and TRBJ2-7. The germline V gene has CDR1 WSHSY and CDR2 SAAADI. The CDR3 has 12 amino acids. This CDR3 reads CATTRDSYEQYF.

The rearrangement joins TRBV5-1 to TRBJ2-2. The V gene's germline CDR1 is SGHRS and CDR2 YFSETQ. This CDR3 region has 15 residues. This CDR3 is CASSANSANTGELFF.

The rearrangement links TRBV27 to TRBJ2-3. This CDR3 contains 16 residues. The germline V gene has CDR1 MNHEY and CDR2 SMNVEV (reference sequence). The CDR3 sequence: CASSPQPSFKTDTQYF.

The chain carries TRBV5-1 and TRBJ2-6. The CDR3 consists of 15 residues. Germline V CDR1 and CDR2: SGHRS, YFSETQ. The CDR3 here is CASSYYSSGANVLTF.

The chain has TRBV30 and TRBJ2-1; TCRdb calls TRBD1, which cannot be checked without DNA. Germline CDR1 and CDR2: GTSNPN and SVGIG (reference sequence). The CDR3 sequence is 12 residues long. CDR3 amino acids: CAWNLGGNEQFF.

The chain carries TRBV7-9 and TRBJ2-5; no DNA is available, so the TRBD1 call from TCRdb remains unchecked. Germline CDR1 and CDR2: SEHNR and FQNEAQ (reference sequence). The CDR3 is 13 residues long. This CDR3 is CASTLDRGAMGNF. Together with reference TRBV7-9 and TRBJ2-5, the CDR3 gives the full variable domain: DTGVSQNPRHKITKRGQNVTFRCDPISEHNRLYWYRQTLGQGPEFLTYFQNEAQLEKSRLLSDRFSAERPKGSFSTLEIQRTEQGDSAMYLCASTLDRGAMGNFGPGTRLLVL.

The chain carries TRBV18 and TRBJ2-7. The CDR3 loop spans 13 amino acids. Germline V gene sequence: CDR1 KGHSH, CDR2 LQKENI. CDR3 in amino acids: CASSPPLGFEQYF.

This chain joins TRBV6-6 and TRBJ2-2; with no DNA, the TCRdb D assignment of TRBD1 cannot be verified. CDR1 and CDR2 from the germline V gene are MNHNY and SVGAGI (reference sequence). The CDR3 runs 14 residues. Here the CDR3 reads CASRGATNTGELFF.

V is TRBV29-1 and J is TRBJ1-2; TCRdb reports TRBD1, a call that lacks DNA to check it against. The germline V gene encodes CDR1 SQVTM and CDR2 ANQGSEA. The CDR3 length is 12 residues. The CDR3 protein is CSVWTAVYGYTF.

This rearrangement joins TRBV12-3 or TRBV12-4 to TRBJ1-4; there is no DNA to check the TCRdb D call of TRBD1. The CDR3 covers 18 residues. The CDR3 sequence: CASSPRTGGVPEDEKLFF.

The gene calls are TRBV20-1 and TRBJ2-2; with no DNA, the TCRdb D assignment of TRBD2 cannot be verified. Germline V CDR1 and CDR2: DFQATT, SNEGSKA (reference sequence). CDR3 length: 15 amino acids. CDR3 residues: CSASLAASGTGELFF.

J is TRBJ2-3 and V is TRBV27. The CDR3 is 14 amino acids. Germline V CDR1 and CDR2: MNHEY, SMNVEV (reference sequence). The CDR3 here is CASKVIAFTDTQYF.

The gene calls are TRBV2 and TRBJ2-2; TCRdb picks TRBD1, but there is no DNA to check that call. CDR1 and CDR2 from the germline V gene are SNHLY and FYNNEI. The CDR3 sequence is 16 residues long. The CDR3 spells CASSPNGGSMAGELFF.

The chain recombines TRBV29-1 with TRBJ2-1; TCRdb names TRBD2, which stays unverified in the absence of DNA. This CDR3 region has 19 residues. Germline CDR1 reads SQVTM; CDR2 reads ANQGSEA. Here the CDR3 reads CSASRYGPGLAGGSDEQFF.

The chain links TRBV20-1 to TRBJ2-7; TCRdb's assignment of TRBD1 cannot be checked, as there is no DNA. The germline CDR1 and CDR2 sequences are DFQATT and SNEGSKA (reference sequence). The CDR3 is 12 amino acids. CDR3 amino acids: CSSGQGAYEQYF.

The V gene is TRBV10-3, the J gene TRBJ2-3. Germline V gene sequence: CDR1 ENHRY, CDR2 SYGVKD. The CDR3 is 15 residues long. CDR3 loop: CAISESTDSTDTQYF.